This T cell receptor (beta chain) was identified during a study of T cell repertoires and HLA-DP antigens. Study conclusions and caveats: Against one allele, clones undetected before culture averaged approximately 36%; against the other, 50% to 65%.

Note on this clone: What it binds is not known.

Trimming removed 6 bases from V and 2 bases from J; junction bases left unmatched: 6. CDR3 length: 14 residues. The germline CDR1 and CDR2 sequences are MNHEY and SVGAGI. Method: immunoSEQ multiplex PCR; TCRdb's copy keeps in-frame clones and lacks some. Here the sample spans approximately 89,000 clones, about 89% being singletons. J is TRBJ1-2 and V is TRBV6-5, with TRBD1 matching 7 bases. Sequencing was done on a sample of CD4+ T cells from PBMCs. This clonotype was sampled from a man in his fifties or sixties in good health and CMV-seronegative. This chain's CDR3 is CASSGQARNYGYTF. DNA of the CDR3: TGTGCCAGCAGCGGACAGGCGAGAAACTATGGCTACACCTTC.